This T cell receptor (beta chain) stems from a study of glioma-infiltrating T cells after dendritic cell vaccination. Only patients with spare fresh-frozen tumor and over two years of follow-up were included. The PCR used 60 V beta and 13 J beta primers. Repertoires were generated with immunoSEQ multiplex PCR, while TCRdb's copy carries only in-frame clones and drops some. The data contain 49,000 or so clones, about 85% of them singletons. Germline V gene lookup returns CDR1 MNHNS and CDR2 SASEGT. The CDR3 runs to 17 residues. J lost 5 bases, V lost 0 bases, and 10 bases had no gene match. V gene TRBV6-1 combines with J gene TRBJ2-7; TRBD1 aligns across 10 bases. Specimen: blood, collected before dendritic cell vaccination. This sequence originates from a human donor with glioblastoma. This CDR3 reads CASSEARGGTGVHEQYF. The CDR3 DNA reads TGTGCCAGCAGTGAAGCGAGGGGCGGGACAGGGGTCCACGAGCAGTACTTC.